Each of the 28 T cell receptor beta chains below was sequenced from the same sample in a study of cytomegalovirus exposure and HLA in healthy donors. Both 60 Vbeta primers and 13 Jbeta primers went into the PCR. The method was immunoSEQ multiplex PCR; TCRdb's version includes in-frame clones alone and lacks a portion of them. The sample shows 180,000 or so clones, over 75% of them seen only once. Specimen: PBMCs. These receptors were collected from a man between 50 and 59 years old in good health and CMV-seropositive.

The chain recombines TRBV4-3 with TRBJ1-5; D is possibly TRBD1 (6 bases). The V gene's germline CDR1 is LGHNA and CDR2 YSLEER. Between the trimmed V and J ends, which lost 4 bases and 4 bases, there was a span of 14 bases. This CDR3 comprises 15 residues. The CDR3 DNA reads as TGCGCCAGCAGCCGCGCAGGGGTTCGTAATCAGCCCCAGCATTTT. The encoded protein is CASSRAGVRNQPQHF.

In regard to this clone: Relative to the germline gene, one junction end is altered; a read error may explain this. The V gene is TRBV18, the J gene TRBJ1-2; weak D call: TRBD1 (6 bases). Per the germline V gene, CDR1 is KGHSH and CDR2 is LQKENI. The CDR3 consists of 16 residues. CDR3 DNA sequence: TGTGCCAGCTCATCACCTCTGCGGGGGCGGTCCTATGGCTACACCTTC. This sequence encodes CASSSPLRGRSYGYTF.

This clone appeared a few times. The chain combines TRBV4-1 with TRBJ1-5; D perhaps matches TRBD1 (5 bases). The V gene's germline CDR1 is MGHRA and CDR2 YSYEKL. The CDR3 is 16 residues long. V lost 1 base to trimming and J lost 5 bases, with 15 bases between them. CDR3 loop: CASSQVRDSWDQPQHF. In nucleotides, the CDR3 is TGCGCCAGCAGCCAAGTACGGGACTCCTGGGATCAGCCCCAGCATTTT.

CDR3 loop: CASSGGLAEFGELFF. The CDR3, as DNA: TGTGCCAGCAGCGGGGGACTAGCGGAATTCGGGGAGCTGTTTTTT. V and J are TRBV9 and TRBJ2-2; 11 bases line up with TRBD2. Germline values: CDR1 SGDLS, CDR2 YYNGEE. V shed 3 bases, J shed 7 bases, and the junction held 5 bases outside the gene matches. The CDR3 contains 15 residues.

The rearrangement uses TRBV7-8 and TRBJ2-7; 9 positions agree with TRBD2. CDR1 and CDR2 from the germline V gene are SGHVS and FQNEAQ. The CDR3 contains 18 residues. V was pared by 1 base and J by 2 bases, with 12 bases of the junction left unmatched. The CDR3 region has the DNA TGTGCCAGCAGCTTAGGTCCTAGTCTAGCGGGGACAGCCTACGAGCAGTACTTC. Its translation: CASSLGPSLAGTAYEQYF.

The chain has TRBV11-2 and TRBJ1-2; D gene uncertain. CDR3 length: 13 amino acids. Germline CDR1 and CDR2: SGHAT and FQNNGV. V shed 5 bases and J shed 3 bases, with 10 bases lying between them. This chain's CDR3 is CASSLGIYYGYTF. CDR3 sequence (DNA): TGTGCCAGCAGCCTCGGGATATACTATGGCTACACCTTC.

V gene TRBV2 combines with J gene TRBJ2-3, with 12 bases aligning to TRBD2. Looked up from germline, CDR1 is SNHLY and CDR2 is FYNNEI. Germline trimming cut 6 bases from V and 4 bases from J; bases unmatched to any gene: 5. This CDR3 contains 15 residues. This CDR3 is CASRRTSGEADTQYF. The CDR3 nucleotides are TGTGCCAGCAGGCGGACTAGCGGGGAGGCAGATACGCAGTATTTT. Drawing the rest from reference TRBV2 and TRBJ2-3, the complete variable domain is EPEVTQTPSHQVTQMGQEVILRCVPISNHLYFYWYRQILGQKVEFLVSFYNNEISEKSEIFDDQFSVERPDGSNFTLKIRSTKLEDSAMYFCASRRTSGEADTQYFGPGTRLTVL.

The chain couples TRBV7-2 to TRBJ2-5; D may be TRBD1 (6 bases). From germline, CDR1 is SGHTA and CDR2 FQGNSA. Trimming shortened V by 2 bases and J by 5 bases, and 12 bases separated the two germline ends. This CDR3 is 14 amino acids long. CDR3 loop: CASSLKGGMETQYF. CDR3 nucleotide sequence: TGTGCCAGCAGCTTAAAAGGGGGAATGGAGACCCAGTACTTC.

The J gene is TRBJ2-1, the V gene TRBV27, with TRBD1 identical over 8 bases. Germline lookup yields CDR1 MNHEY and CDR2 SMNVEV (reference sequence). The CDR3 covers 15 residues. The V gene end was trimmed by 5 bases and the J gene end by 6 bases; junction bases not matched to a gene: 9. The CDR3 sequence is CASSQNRGDGNEQFF. CDR3 nucleotides: TGTGCCAGCAGTCAGAACAGGGGGGATGGCAATGAGCAGTTCTTC.

This clone has only a few counts. The CDR3 region is CASSHRDTGIQKLFF. The CDR3 coding sequence is TGTGCCAGCAGCCACCGGGACACTGGGATACAAAAACTGTTTTTT. V usage is TRBV7-9 and J usage is TRBJ1-4, with D maybe TRBD1 (6 bases). From germline, CDR1 is SEHNR and CDR2 FQNEAQ (reference sequence). CDR3 size: 15 residues. The V end lost 5 bases, the J end lost 9 bases, and 19 bases lay between the germline ends.

The rearrangement joins TRBV21-1 to TRBJ1-4. TRBV21-1 is a documented pseudogene. CDR3 size: 19 residues. CDR3 loop: CASSKEGSAQWGANEKLFF. The CDR3 bases are TGTGCCAGCAGCAAAGAAGGGTCGGCACAGTGGGGGGCTAATGAAAAACTGTTTTTT.

This chain links TRBV15 with TRBJ1-1, with 12 bases lining up with TRBD1. The CDR3 is 17 residues long. The junction had 8 bases not matched to a gene; V was cut back by 5 bases and J by 1 base. The germline V gene encodes CDR1 LNHNV and CDR2 YYDKDF (reference sequence). The CDR3 is CATSAGTGGRRNTEAFF. In nucleotides, the CDR3 is TGTGCCACCAGCGCCGGGACAGGGGGCCGGAGGAACACTGAAGCTTTCTTT.

V usage is TRBV5-1 and J usage is TRBJ2-7; 13 bases map to TRBD2. V lost 4 bases, J lost 2 bases, and 6 bases stayed unmatched. Germline values: CDR1 SGHRS, CDR2 YFSETQ. This CDR3 region has 16 residues. The CDR3 coding sequence is TGCGCCAGCAGCGCCTCCGGGACTAGCGGGACCTACGAGCAGTACTTC. Residues: CASSASGTSGTYEQYF.

This clone was seen only a few times. This chain uses TRBV7-8 with TRBJ1-4; no firm D call. CDR1 is SGHVS, CDR2 FQNEAQ, per germline. The V gene lost 5 bases and the J gene lost 0 bases, with 19 bases spanning the gap. The CDR3 sequence is 18 residues long. CDR3 protein: CASSHRRHLGPTNEKLFF. In nucleotides, the CDR3 is TGTGCCAGCAGCCACCGACGACACCTTGGGCCAACTAATGAAAAACTGTTTTTT.

The chain is built from TRBV6-5 and TRBJ2-5; a possible D gene is TRBD2 (6 bases). The CDR3 has 13 amino acids. CDR1 and CDR2 (germline): MNHEY, SVGAGI. The V gene lost 1 base and the J gene lost 4 bases, with 7 bases spanning the gap. CDR3: CASSYWRGETQYF. The CDR3 bases are TGTGCCAGCAGTTACTGGAGGGGAGAGACCCAGTACTTC.

The chain uses TRBV4-1 and TRBJ1-3, with 9 bases identical to TRBD1. The CDR3 sequence is 17 residues long. V was clipped by 5 bases and J by 0 bases; unmatched bases: 8. CDR1 is MGHRA, CDR2 YSYEKL, per germline. The CDR3 here is CASSLQGALSSGNTIYF. The DNA of the CDR3 is TGCGCCAGCAGCTTACAGGGGGCCCTTAGCTCTGGAAACACCATATATTTT.

On this clone itself: An end of the junction differs from the germline gene, which may be a read error. CDR3 amino acids: CASSYTREGQGAQAYF. In DNA form, the CDR3 reads TGTGCCAGCAGTTACACTAGGGAGGGACAGGGGGCGCAGGCCTATTTT. V is TRBV6-6 and J is TRBJ1-5, with TRBD1 matching 12 bases. This CDR3 contains 16 residues. Germline V gene sequence: CDR1 MNHNY, CDR2 SVGAGI (reference sequence).

Here the CDR3 reads CASSLGDNIVTDTQYF. CDR3 in DNA: TGCGCCAGCAGCTTGGGTGACAATATTGTCACCGATACGCAGTATTTT. The V and J genes are TRBV5-1 and TRBJ2-3; the D is unclear. This CDR3 is 16 amino acids long. V lost 0 bases and J lost 6, with 17 bases in between. Germline lookup yields CDR1 SGHRS and CDR2 YFSETQ.

The chain combines TRBV29-1 with TRBJ2-3, with TRBD1 matching over 9 bases. The CDR3 runs 15 residues. V gave up 6 bases and J gave up 0 bases; unmatched junction bases: 7. Germline V gives CDR1 SQVTM, CDR2 ANQGSEA. This chain's CDR3 is CSVEDRGRSTDTQYF. The CDR3 nucleotides are TGCAGCGTAGAGGACAGGGGCCGTAGCACAGATACGCAGTATTTT.

This CDR3 reads CASSSLGGGRYGYTF. The CDR3 DNA reads TGTGCCAGCAGTTCCCTCGGGGGGGGGAGGTATGGCTACACCTTC. The rearrangement joins TRBV6-5 to TRBJ1-2; tentatively, D is TRBD1 (5 bases). Germline CDR1 MNHEY, CDR2 SVGAGI. This CDR3 spans 15 amino acids. V was pared by 4 bases and J by 5 bases, with 17 bases between.

This chain's CDR3 is CASSPNTGELFF. CDR3 nucleotides: TGTGCCAGCAGCCCTAACACCGGGGAGCTGTTTTTT. This chain uses TRBV11-2 with TRBJ2-2; D unresolved. The CDR3 has 12 residues. The germline gives CDR1 SGHAT, CDR2 FQNNGV. V lost 5 bases and J 2 bases, leaving 3 bases between the germline ends.

The CDR3 loop reads CASSFEQFQETQYF. The CDR3 coding sequence is TGTGCCAGCAGCTTTGAACAGTTCCAAGAGACCCAGTACTTC. The chain joins TRBV7-9 to TRBJ2-5; D unresolved. The CDR3 has 14 residues. Per the germline V gene, CDR1 is SEHNR and CDR2 is FQNEAQ (reference sequence). V shed 3 bases and J shed 1 base, with 9 bases lying between them.

This clone was observed a handful of times. V usage is TRBV4-2 and J usage is TRBJ2-2; 9 bases map to TRBD2. The CDR3 loop spans 18 amino acids. Germline V gene lookup returns CDR1 LGHNA and CDR2 YNFKEQ. V gave up 0 bases and J gave up 1 base; unmatched junction bases: 6. CDR3 sequence (DNA): TGTGCCAGCAGCCAAGAGCTAGCGGGGACCTTGAACACCGGGGAGCTGTTTTTT. Encoded protein: CASSQELAGTLNTGELFF.

The chain couples TRBV5-6 to TRBJ2-3, with 8 bases identical to TRBD1. CDR3 size: 13 residues. Germline values: CDR1 SGHDT, CDR2 YYEEEE. Trimming cost V 0 bases and J 6 bases; bases outside gene matches: 0. This CDR3 reads CASSLGTGDTQYF. The CDR3 DNA is TGTGCCAGCAGCTTGGGGACAGGGGATACGCAGTATTTT. Combining the CDR3 with reference TRBV5-6 and TRBJ2-3 gives the whole variable domain DAGVTQSPTHLIKTRGQQVTLRCSPKSGHDTVSWYQQALGQGPQFIFQYYEEEERQRGNFPDRFSGHQFPNYSSELNVNALLLGDSALYLCASSLGTGDTQYFGPGTRLTVL.

About this clone: The junction and the germline gene differ at one end; a read error may be behind it. The chain uses TRBV5-1 and TRBJ1-1; D is uncertain. The CDR3 covers 14 residues. Per the germline V gene, CDR1 is SGHRS and CDR2 is YFSETQ. In nucleotides, the CDR3 is TGCGCCAGCAGCTTGGTAACGGAGAACATTGAAGCTTTCTTT. Protein product: CASSLVTENIEAFF.

The V gene is TRBV15, the J gene TRBJ2-6; TRBD1 might be the D (6 bases). The CDR3 consists of 15 residues. Trimming removed 2 bases from V and 4 bases from J, with 9 bases in between. CDR1 is LNHNV and CDR2 is YYDKDF in the germline V gene (reference sequence). The CDR3 DNA reads as TGTGCCACCAGCAGAACGCAGGGGGGGGCCAACGTCCTGACTTTC. It translates to CATSRTQGGANVLTF.

This chain links TRBV12-5 with TRBJ2-4, with 14 bases that match TRBD2. The V gene end was trimmed by 6 bases and the J gene end by 1 base; junction bases not matched to a gene: 14. Germline loops: CDR1 LGHNT, CDR2 FRNRAP. CDR3 length: 20 residues. Here the CDR3 DNA reads TGTGCTAGTGGGTCCTTGCCGGGACTAGCGGGGGAGAACGCCAAAAACATTCAGTACTTC. Its protein product is CASGSLPGLAGENAKNIQYF.

This sequence joins TRBV7-2 and TRBJ1-6; 7 bases fit TRBD1. CDR1 is SGHTA and CDR2 is FQGNSA in the germline V gene. CDR3 length equals 13 residues. The V and J ends lost 5 bases and 11 bases, in that order; junction bases with no gene match: 6. CDR3 sequence (DNA): TGTGCCAGCAGCAGCCGACAGGGACCACCCCTCCACTTT. It codes for CASSSRQGPPLHF.